This TCR beta chain was recovered during a study of blood T cell repertoires in COVID-19. Study-level background: Sample material is recorded as cDNA or gDNA derived from T cells, B-cell-depleted T cells, or PBMCs.

Individuals drawn from under 30 US areas were roughly 18 to 95 years old. The germline gives CDR1 MNHEY, CDR2 SVGAGI. The CDR3 has 13 residues. The V end lost 6 bases, the J end lost 4 bases, and 12 bases lay between the germline ends. Measured with immunoSEQ multiplex PCR; TCRdb has only the in-frame clones, and not every one. The sample includes 450,000 or so clones, about 90% of them seen just once. Source material: PBMCs or T cells enriched from blood (not recorded which). This TCR was recovered from a man aged 18 to 30 who had recovered from COVID-19. The rearrangement joins TRBV6-5 to TRBJ1-2; unclear D gene. CDR3 DNA sequence: TGTGCCAGCAGGGAGGGCGGCTCCTATGGCTACACCTTC. It specifies CASREGGSYGYTF.